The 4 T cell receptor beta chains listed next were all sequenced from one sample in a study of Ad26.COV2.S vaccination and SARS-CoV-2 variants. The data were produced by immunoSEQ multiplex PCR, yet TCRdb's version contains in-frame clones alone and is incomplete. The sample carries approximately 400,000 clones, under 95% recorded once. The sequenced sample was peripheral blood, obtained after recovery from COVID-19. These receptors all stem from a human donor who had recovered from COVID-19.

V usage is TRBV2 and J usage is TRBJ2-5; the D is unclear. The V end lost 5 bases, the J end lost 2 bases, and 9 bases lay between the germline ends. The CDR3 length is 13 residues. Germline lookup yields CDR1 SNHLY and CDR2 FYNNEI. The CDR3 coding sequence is TGTGCCAGCAGTCGCACTTGGCAAGAGACCCAGTACTTC. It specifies CASSRTWQETQYF.

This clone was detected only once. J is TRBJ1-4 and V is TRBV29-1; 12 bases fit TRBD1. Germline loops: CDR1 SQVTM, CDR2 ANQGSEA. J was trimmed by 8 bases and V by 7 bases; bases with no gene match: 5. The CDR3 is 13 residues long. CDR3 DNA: TGCAGCGCGGTTGGGACAGGGGGCGAAAAACTGTTTTTT. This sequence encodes CSAVGTGGEKLFF.

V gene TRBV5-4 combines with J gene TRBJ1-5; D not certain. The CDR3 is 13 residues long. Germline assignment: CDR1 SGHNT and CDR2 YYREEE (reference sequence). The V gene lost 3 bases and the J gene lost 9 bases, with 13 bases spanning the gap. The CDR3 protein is CASSSDGLGPQHF. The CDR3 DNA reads TGTGCCAGCAGCTCGGACGGCCTCGGGCCCCAGCATTTT.

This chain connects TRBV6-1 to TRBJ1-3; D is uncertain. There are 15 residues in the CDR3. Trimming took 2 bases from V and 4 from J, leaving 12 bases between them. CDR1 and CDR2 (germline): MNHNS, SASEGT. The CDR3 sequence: CASSEWVGQGNTIYF. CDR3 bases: TGTGCCAGCAGTGAATGGGTGGGCCAAGGAAACACCATATATTTT.